The next 16 T cell receptor beta chains were all read from a single sample in a study of CD8 T cells in Susac syndrome. With random hexamers, roughly 0.45 to 1 ug RNA was reverse transcribed. MiXCR was run by TCRdb on the immunoSEQ multiplex PCR reads, yielding one entry per CDR3 protein. Found here are 100,000 to 150,000 distinct CDR3 sequences, over 85% of them singletons; the top ten hold roughly 0.3%. Sequencing used CD8+ T cells from PBMCs. The source is a human donor with multiple sclerosis.

The chain combines TRBV27 with TRBJ2-7; D unresolved. Germline V CDR1 and CDR2: MNHEY, SMNVEV (reference sequence). The CDR3 consists of 12 residues. The V and J ends lost 8 bases and 4 bases respectively, with 12 bases between them. The CDR3 loop reads CASPPRSYEQYV. CDR3 coding DNA: TGTGCCAGCCCCCCCCGGAGTTACGAGCAGTACGTC.

This clonotype was observed once. The genes are TRBV7-6 and TRBJ1-1, with D possibly matching TRBD1 (5 bases). V lost 2 bases, J lost 4 bases, and 14 bases lay in between. The germline CDR1 and CDR2 sequences are SGHVS and FNYEAQ. The CDR3 runs 15 residues. CDR3 residues: CASSLWPGQGTEAFF. As DNA, the CDR3 is TGTGCCAGCAGCTTATGGCCAGGTCAGGGCACTGAAGCTTTCTTT.

The chain has TRBV5-1 and TRBJ2-7; D unresolved. The CDR3 runs to 13 residues. Germline V gives CDR1 SGHRS, CDR2 YFSETQ. Trimming pared 0 bases from V and 3 bases from J, leaving 7 bases between. CDR3 sequence (DNA): TGCGCCAGCAGCTTGGAGCAGATCTACGAGCAGTACGTC. It yields the protein CASSLEQIYEQYV.

J is TRBJ2-2 and V is TRBV5-6; TRBD1 aligns across 7 bases. Germline V gene lookup returns CDR1 SGHDT and CDR2 YYEEEE. V was pared by 2 bases and J by 8 bases, with 3 bases of the junction left unmatched. The CDR3 consists of 13 residues. The CDR3 DNA reads TGTGCCAGCAGCTTAACGGGACAGGGGGAGCTGTTTTTT. Translating gives CASSLTGQGELFF.

By sample share, this clonotype is medium-sized. A junction boundary mismatches the germline segment, possibly from a read error. The rearrangement uses TRBV4-1 and TRBJ1-5; possibly TRBD1 for D (6 bases). CDR1 MGHRA and CDR2 YSYEKL come from the germline V gene. The CDR3 spans 16 residues. The CDR3 DNA sequence: TGCGCCAGCAGCCAAGGAGCCGAGACAGGTAATCGGCCCCAGCATTTT. This encodes CASSQGAETGNRPQHF.

The chain employs TRBV28 and TRBJ2-3; D ambiguous. The CDR3 runs to 12 residues. Germline CDR1 and CDR2: MDHEN and SYDVKM. V was pared by 4 bases and J by 4 bases, with 6 bases between. The CDR3 reads CASSWSSDTQYF. The CDR3 DNA is TGTGCCAGCAGTTGGTCTTCAGATACGCAGTATTTT.

In regard to this clonotype: Its ends do not fully match the called genes, so a read error is possible. The chain recombines TRBV11-2 with TRBJ2-1; TRBD2 matches at 16 bases. The CDR3 contains 12 residues. Germline V lookup: CDR1 SGHAT, CDR2 FQNNGV. CDR3 DNA: TGTGCCAGCAGCTCCGGGACTAGCGGGGGGGCCTTC. It encodes CASSSGTSGGAF.

V and J are TRBV6-6 and TRBJ2-1, with D maybe TRBD2 (6 bases). V gave up 5 bases and J gave up 2 bases, with 16 bases separating them. This CDR3 spans 16 amino acids. The germline CDR1 and CDR2 sequences are MNHNY and SVGAGI (reference sequence). The CDR3 reads CASSPIAGSPYNEQFF. The CDR3 DNA reads as TGTGCCAGCAGTCCTATCGCCGGGAGCCCCTACAATGAGCAGTTCTTC.

The rearrangement joins TRBV2 to TRBJ2-1, with D possibly TRBD2 on 6 matching bases. CDR1 is SNHLY and CDR2 is FYNNEI in the germline V gene. The length of the CDR3 is 14 residues. Trimming removed 3 bases at V and 8 bases at J, with 14 bases between. This chain's CDR3 is CASSERGLGDEQFF. The CDR3, as DNA: TGTGCCAGCAGTGAGCGGGGCTTAGGGGATGAGCAGTTCTTC.

The CDR3 region is CSPLEDSSYEQYV. For the CDR3, the DNA is TGCAGCCCGTTAGAGGACAGCTCCTACGAGCAGTACGTC. The chain uses TRBV20-1 and TRBJ2-7, with a weak D call TRBD1 (6 bases). The CDR3 is made up of 13 amino acids. CDR1 is DFQATT, CDR2 SNEGSKA, per germline (reference sequence).

This chain joins TRBV7-6 and TRBJ2-2; tentative D call: TRBD1 (6 bases). V lost 5 bases and J 1 base, leaving 14 bases between the germline ends. Germline V gene lookup returns CDR1 SGHVS and CDR2 FNYEAQ. The CDR3 contains 16 residues. The CDR3 reads CASSQRTAQNTGELFF. CDR3 nucleotide sequence: TGTGCCAGCAGCCAAAGGACAGCCCAGAACACCGGGGAGCTGTTTTTT.

V is TRBV30 and J is TRBJ1-5; 9 positions agree with TRBD1. This CDR3 region has 14 residues. Germline CDR1 is GTSNPN and CDR2 is SVGIG (reference sequence). The V segment lost 3 bases and the J segment 5 bases; nucleotides outside the gene matches: 5. The CDR3 DNA is TGTGCCTGGAGCGCCGGGACAGGGTATCAGCCCCAGCATTTT. It yields the protein CAWSAGTGYQPQHF.

The chain uses TRBV27 and TRBJ1-5; possibly TRBD1 for D (6 bases). The V end lost 0 bases, the J end lost 6 bases, and 12 bases lay between the germline ends. The germline CDR1 and CDR2 sequences are MNHEY and SMNVEV (reference sequence). This CDR3 is built from 15 residues. The CDR3 DNA reads TGTGCCAGCAGTTTATCGAGGGGGGGGAGTCAGCCCCAGCATTTT. Its translation is CASSLSRGGSQPQHF.

This chain connects TRBV24-1 to TRBJ2-2; D not resolved. V was pared by 2 bases and J by 6 bases, with 12 bases between. Germline lookup yields CDR1 KGHDR and CDR2 SFDVKD. This CDR3 spans 15 amino acids. The DNA for the CDR3 is TGTGCCACCAGTGATTCGACGAAAAGCGCCGGGGAGCTGTTTTTT. It encodes CATSDSTKSAGELFF.

CDR3 amino acids: CASSLTGGGRDTQYF. CDR3 coding DNA: TGTGCCAGCAGCTTAACTGGCGGGGGGCGGGATACGCAGTATTTT. The chain employs TRBV7-3 and TRBJ2-3; 8 bases agree with TRBD2. Per germline, CDR1 SGHTA and CDR2 FQGTGA. V trimming: 0 bases; J trimming: 6 bases; junction bases outside the gene matches: 5. The CDR3 runs 15 residues.

The rearrangement links TRBV24-1 to TRBJ2-1, with 8 nucleotides matching TRBD2. The CDR3 is 18 amino acids. Germline-derived CDR1 and CDR2 are KGHDR and SFDVKD. V shed 5 bases and J 0 bases; nucleotides not matched to a gene: 11. The CDR3 DNA reads TGTGCCACCAGTGGCGGTACGGCGGGGGGCAGCTCCTACAATGAGCAGTTCTTC. Amino acid sequence: CATSGGTAGGSSYNEQFF.